The next 21 T cell receptor beta chains were all read from a single sample in a study of neoadjuvant nivolumab and ipilimumab in lung cancer. Method: immunoSEQ multiplex PCR; TCRdb's copy keeps in-frame clones and lacks some. The sample consists of 20,000 to 25,000 clones, 82% of them appearing once. This material consisted of peripheral blood, taken before neoadjuvant nivolumab, alone or with ipilimumab. The source of these receptors is an adult with non-small cell lung cancer.

The J gene is TRBJ2-1, the V gene TRBV5-4, with 10 bases identical to TRBD2. The CDR3 contains 17 residues. Trimming removed 5 bases from V and 7 bases from J; junction bases left unmatched: 15. Germline V lookup: CDR1 SGHNT, CDR2 YYREEE (reference sequence). CDR3 amino acids: CASSYLLFGLAENEQFF. In nucleotides, the CDR3 is TGTGCCAGCAGTTACCTTTTGTTCGGACTAGCGGAAAATGAGCAGTTCTTC. Looking up the rest from reference TRBV5-4 and TRBJ2-1 gives the full variable domain: ETGVTQSPTHLIKTRGQQVTLRCSSQSGHNTVSWYQQALGQGPQFIFQYYREEENGRGNFPPRFSGLQFPNYSSELNVNALELDDSALYLCASSYLLFGLAENEQFFGPGTRLTVL.

The chain couples TRBV7-8 to TRBJ1-5; a possible D gene is TRBD1 (6 bases). Trimming left V 0 bases short and J 7 bases short, with 13 bases between. The CDR3 sequence is 15 residues long. Germline V gene data show CDR1 as SGHVS and CDR2 as FQNEAQ. CDR3 amino acids: CASSLAGGGFQPQHF. For the CDR3, the DNA is TGTGCCAGCAGCTTAGCAGGGGGTGGGTTCCAGCCCCAGCATTTT.

The rearrangement joins TRBV15 to TRBJ2-7; the match to TRBD2 covers 8 bases. V was pared by 8 bases and J by 1 base, with 10 bases of the junction left unmatched. This CDR3 comprises 15 residues. Germline lookup yields CDR1 LNHNV and CDR2 YYDKDF (reference sequence). This CDR3 reads CATRAGSGISYEQYF. The CDR3 DNA reads TGTGCCACCCGGGCTGGTAGCGGGATTTCCTACGAGCAGTACTTC.

The rearrangement uses TRBV6-5 and TRBJ1-3, with TRBD1 as a possible D gene (6 bases). The germline gives CDR1 MNHEY, CDR2 SVGAGI. This CDR3 has 14 amino acids. Trimming stripped 6 bases from V and 0 bases from J, with 9 bases between. The CDR3 sequence is CASRRGISGNTIYF. The CDR3 region has the DNA TGTGCCAGCAGGAGGGGGATCTCTGGAAACACCATATATTTT.

This chain links TRBV7-9 with TRBJ2-1; 13 bases fit TRBD2. The CDR3 loop spans 13 amino acids. Trimming removed 6 bases from V and 7 bases from J; junction bases left unmatched: 0. The V gene's germline CDR1 is SEHNR and CDR2 FQNEAQ (reference sequence). In DNA form, the CDR3 reads TGTGCCAGCAGACTAGCGGGAGGGAATGAGCAGTTCTTC. Amino acids: CASRLAGGNEQFF.

CDR3 bases: TGTGCCAGCAGCTTAGCACTAGCGGGCAGTTCCTACGAGCAGTACTTC. Its translation: CASSLALAGSSYEQYF. J is TRBJ2-7 and V is TRBV7-9; 9 bases agree with TRBD2. The V gene end was trimmed by 0 bases and the J gene end by 1 base; junction bases not matched to a gene: 4. Germline CDR1 SEHNR, CDR2 FQNEAQ (reference sequence). The CDR3 totals 16 residues.

CDR3 amino acids: CASSRQGYYQPQHF. For the CDR3, the DNA is TGTGCCAGTAGTAGACAGGGATACTATCAGCCCCAGCATTTT. This chain joins TRBV19 and TRBJ1-5, with 7 bases fitting TRBD1. The CDR3 covers 14 residues. The germline V gene has CDR1 LNHDA and CDR2 SQIVND (reference sequence). After removal of 4 bases from V and 5 bases from J, the junction contained 5 bases not matched to a gene.

The V call is TRBV7-3, the J call TRBJ2-1; D remains unclear. The CDR3 runs to 13 residues. V lost 5 bases and J 5 bases, leaving 10 bases between the germline ends. CDR1 SGHTA and CDR2 FQGTGA come from the germline V gene. CDR3 DNA sequence: TGTGCCAGCAGCCAAATTCTAGACAATGAGCAGTTCTTC. Protein sequence: CASSQILDNEQFF. Drawing the rest from reference TRBV7-3 and TRBJ2-1, the complete variable domain is GAGVSQTPSNKVTEKGKYVELRCDPISGHTALYWYRQSLGQGPEFLIYFQGTGAADDSGLPNDRFFAVRPEGSVSTLKIQRTERGDSAVYLCASSQILDNEQFFGPGTRLTVL.

The rearrangement uses TRBV14 and TRBJ2-5, with 10 bases identical to TRBD2. The ends lost 3 bases at V and 5 bases at J; junction bases unmatched: 12. CDR3 length: 17 amino acids. Germline V gene data show CDR1 as SGHDN and CDR2 as FVKESK. CDR3 sequence: CASSHWGLAGVRETQYF. DNA for the CDR3: TGTGCCAGCAGCCACTGGGGGCTAGCGGGAGTTCGGGAGACCCAGTACTTC.

In this sample, this clone turned up once. The V call is TRBV27, the J call TRBJ2-3, with a possible D match to TRBD2 (5 bases). CDR3 length: 14 residues. Germline CDR1 MNHEY, CDR2 SMNVEV (reference sequence). Trimming left V 6 bases short and J 0 bases short, with 10 bases between. The CDR3 is CASRLGESTDTQYF. DNA for the CDR3: TGTGCCAGCAGGCTCGGGGAAAGCACAGATACGCAGTATTTT.

The J gene is TRBJ2-7, the V gene TRBV29-1; maybe TRBD1 (6 bases). CDR1 is SQVTM, CDR2 ANQGSEA, per germline. The CDR3 runs 14 residues. Trimming stripped 5 bases from V and 5 bases from J, with 19 bases between. CDR3 region: CSVLGGSPGDEQYF. As DNA, the CDR3 is TGCAGCGTTTTAGGCGGGTCCCCAGGGGACGAGCAGTACTTC.

This clone was detected only once. This chain uses TRBV7-2 with TRBJ2-4; TRBD2 is a possible D gene (6 bases). Germline CDR1 and CDR2: SGHTA and FQGNSA. The CDR3 is 14 residues long. V shed 5 bases and J shed 0 bases, with 8 bases lying between them. CDR3 in DNA: TGTGCCAGCAGCGCCGGGGGAGCCAAAAACATTCAGTACTTC. It codes for CASSAGGAKNIQYF.

V usage is TRBV4-2 and J usage is TRBJ2-1; TRBD2 agrees at 7 bases. Per the germline V gene, CDR1 is LGHNA and CDR2 is YNFKEQ. V lost 0 bases, J lost 5 bases, and 10 bases stayed unmatched. The CDR3 sequence is 17 residues long. The CDR3 reads CASSQDQGLVEDNEQFF. The CDR3 coding sequence is TGTGCCAGCAGCCAAGATCAAGGACTAGTAGAAGACAATGAGCAGTTCTTC.

The rearrangement joins TRBV4-1 to TRBJ1-5; D is perhaps TRBD1 (6 bases). CDR3 length equals 16 residues. Trimming took 0 bases from V and 4 from J, leaving 13 bases between them. Germline V CDR1 and CDR2: MGHRA, YSYEKL. The CDR3: CASSQDRVGGNQPQHF. The CDR3 coding sequence is TGCGCCAGCAGCCAAGATCGGGTAGGGGGAAATCAGCCCCAGCATTTT.

CDR3 sequence reads: CASSLGIDHEQYF. CDR3 nucleotide sequence: TGCGCCAGCAGCTTGGGTATAGACCACGAGCAGTACTTC. The rearrangement links TRBV5-1 to TRBJ2-7; no reliable D call. This CDR3 region has 13 residues. From germline, CDR1 is SGHRS and CDR2 YFSETQ. V dropped 0 bases and J dropped 5 bases, with 9 bases sitting between them.

This chain links TRBV7-9 with TRBJ2-5; no reliable D call. This CDR3 has 13 residues. Germline CDR1 reads SEHNR; CDR2 reads FQNEAQ (reference sequence). The germline V and J ends were trimmed by 6 bases and 1 base, with 9 bases remaining between them. The CDR3 sequence is CASRQGSQETQYF. CDR3 nucleotide sequence: TGTGCCAGCAGACAAGGCTCCCAAGAGACCCAGTACTTC.

This chain joins TRBV9 and TRBJ2-1; perhaps D is TRBD1 or TRBD2 (5 bases each). This CDR3 contains 15 residues. Trimming cost V 4 bases and J 0 bases, with 11 bases left between them. Germline assignment: CDR1 SGDLS and CDR2 YYNGEE. The CDR3 DNA is TGTGCCAGCAGCATAGAGGGGAGCTCCTACAATGAGCAGTTCTTC. Translation: CASSIEGSSYNEQFF. Based on the CDR3 plus reference TRBV9 and TRBJ2-1, the full variable domain is DSGVTQTPKHLITATGQRVTLRCSPRSGDLSVYWYQQSLDQGLQFLIQYYNGEERAKGNILERFSAQQFPDLHSELNLSSLELGDSALYFCASSIEGSSYNEQFFGPGTRLTVL.

The V gene is TRBV9, the J gene TRBJ2-2, with 10 bases aligning to TRBD2. Germline lookup yields CDR1 SGDLS and CDR2 YYNGEE. This CDR3 comprises 16 residues. V was clipped by 4 bases and J by 7 bases; unmatched bases: 10. The CDR3 DNA is TGTGCCAGCAGCCCTCCCCTAGCGGGAGCTGGCGGGGAGCTGTTTTTT. This encodes CASSPPLAGAGGELFF. Supplemented by reference TRBV9 and TRBJ2-2, the full variable domain reads DSGVTQTPKHLITATGQRVTLRCSPRSGDLSVYWYQQSLDQGLQFLIQYYNGEERAKGNILERFSAQQFPDLHSELNLSSLELGDSALYFCASSPPLAGAGGELFFGEGSRLTVL.

The V call is TRBV11-2, the J call TRBJ1-1, with TRBD1 matching over 8 bases. The CDR3 length is 16 residues. CDR1 SGHAT and CDR2 FQNNGV come from the germline V gene. J was trimmed by 0 bases and V by 6 bases; bases with no gene match: 9. The CDR3 is CASRRGRQGLNTEAFF. DNA for the CDR3: TGTGCCAGCAGACGAGGTCGACAGGGGCTGAACACTGAAGCTTTCTTT.

The V call is TRBV30, the J call TRBJ2-1; the D gene could be TRBD1 or TRBD2 (6 bases each). The CDR3 contains 13 residues. Looked up from germline, CDR1 is GTSNPN and CDR2 is SVGIG (reference sequence). V was shortened by 4 bases and J by 7 bases, with 14 bases between the two germline ends. CDR3 sequence reads: CAWNGVGGNEQFF. The CDR3 nucleotides are TGTGCCTGGAATGGGGTAGGGGGGAATGAGCAGTTCTTC. The variable domain in full, completed from reference TRBV30 and TRBJ2-1, reads SQTIHQWPATLVQPVGSPLSLECTVEGTSNPNLYWYRQAAGRGLQLLFYSVGIGQISSEVPQNLSASRPQDRQFILSSKKLLLSDSGFYLCAWNGVGGNEQFFGPGTRLTVL.

The V call is TRBV10-3, the J call TRBJ1-1; 7 nucleotides align to TRBD1. The CDR3 is 13 residues long. Germline trimming cut 7 bases from V and 7 bases from J; bases unmatched to any gene: 9. The germline gives CDR1 ENHRY, CDR2 SYGVKD. CDR3 nucleotides: TGTGCCATCAATCGGGACAGAGATCTTGAAGCTTTCTTT. It encodes CAINRDRDLEAFF.